The clone carrying this TCR beta chain was seen a single time. This entry is derived from a study of blood T cell repertoires in COVID-19. The wider study: Samples representing acute and convalescent COVID-19 were sourced from the United States, Italy and Spain. In each case, the material was cDNA or gDNA derived from T cells, B-cell-depleted T cells, or PBMCs.

In the original processing: Using reference gene primer amplification, nucleated cell counts were estimated. Libraries were prepared by immunoSEQ multiplex PCR; TCRdb keeps only in-frame clonotypes and omits some of them. V and J calls and clone size come straight from that table; D and trimming were deduced from the DNA. The sample has 150,000 or so clones, approximately 79% seen once; the top ten hold around 3%. The CDR3 runs 15 residues. Trimming left V 3 bases short and J 6 bases short, with 15 bases between. CDR1 is MNHEY, CDR2 SMNVEV, per germline (reference sequence). This TCR was recovered from a woman of 80 years or more with acute or convalescent COVID-19. Sequenced sample: peripheral blood. This chain connects TRBV27 to TRBJ1-5; perhaps TRBD1 as D (6 bases). The CDR3 nucleotides read TGTGCCAGCAGTTTCAATCAGGGGCTGGGTCAGCCCCAGCATTTT. It is translated as CASSFNQGLGQPQHF.